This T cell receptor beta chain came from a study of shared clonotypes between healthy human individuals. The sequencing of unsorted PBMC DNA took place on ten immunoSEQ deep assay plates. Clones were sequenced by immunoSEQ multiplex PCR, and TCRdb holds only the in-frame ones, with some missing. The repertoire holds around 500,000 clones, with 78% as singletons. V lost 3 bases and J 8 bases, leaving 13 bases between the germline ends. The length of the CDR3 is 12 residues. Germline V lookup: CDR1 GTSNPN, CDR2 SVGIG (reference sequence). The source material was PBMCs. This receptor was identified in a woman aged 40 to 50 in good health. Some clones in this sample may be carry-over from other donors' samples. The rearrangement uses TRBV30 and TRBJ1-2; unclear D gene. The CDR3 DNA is TGTGCCTGGAGAGGAAGTTGGGAGGGCTACACCTTC. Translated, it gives CAWRGSWEGYTF. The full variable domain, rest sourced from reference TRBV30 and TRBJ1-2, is SQTIHQWPATLVQPVGSPLSLECTVEGTSNPNLYWYRQAAGRGLQLLFYSVGIGQISSEVPQNLSASRPQDRQFILSSKKLLLSDSGFYLCAWRGSWEGYTFGSGTRLTVV.